This T cell receptor (beta chain) was observed in a study of blood T cell repertoires in COVID-19. As for the study in general: Both acute and convalescent COVID-19 samples were obtained from the United States, Italy and Spain. T cells, B-cell-depleted T cells, or PBMCs supplied cDNA or gDNA.

Source study methods: Using reference gene primer amplification, nucleated cell counts were estimated. Assay: immunoSEQ multiplex PCR; the TCRdb copy retains only in-frame clones and omits some. V, J and clone size are taken as reported in that table, and D and trimming were inferred from the DNA itself. This table has about 190,000 clones, around 89% appearing once. This receptor was taken from a middle-aged man with acute or convalescent COVID-19. The source material was peripheral blood.

In DNA form, the CDR3 reads TGTGCCAGTAGTATAGGAGCGGGAGGGCCTTCAGATACGCAGTATTTT. Translating it yields CASSIGAGGPSDTQYF. The rearrangement uses TRBV19 and TRBJ2-3; 10 bases fit TRBD2. This CDR3 is 16 amino acids long. Per germline, CDR1 LNHDA and CDR2 SQIVND (reference sequence). With 1 base clipped from V and 4 bases from J, the junction kept 5 bases outside the gene matches. The full variable domain, its missing parts supplied by reference TRBV19 and TRBJ2-3, is DGGITQSPKYLFRKEGQNVTLSCEQNLNHDAMYWYRQDPGQGLRLIYYSQIVNDFQKGDIAEGYSVSREKKESFPLTVTSAQKNPTAFYLCASSIGAGGPSDTQYFGPGTRLTVL.